This T cell receptor beta chain derives from a study of T cells after yellow fever vaccination. General study results and limits: Clones from primary vaccination mostly reappeared after the booster (around 96% CD4, over 85% CD8).

TCRdb ran MiXCR on the 5' RACE reads and lists one entry per CDR3 protein. The sample holds approximately 550,000 distinct CDR3 sequences, roughly 13% seen once. Trimming took 2 bases from V and 2 from J; bases not matched to a gene: 2. Germline CDR1 is MDHEN and CDR2 is SYDVKM. There are 16 residues in the CDR3. A remark on this clonotype: Its target is not known.

The receptor comes from a man younger than 40 who received the YFV17D yellow fever vaccine. This sample comprised PBMCs, obtained on the day of the yellow fever booster vaccination. The V call is TRBV28, the J call TRBJ2-1; 11 bases fit TRBD2. Here the CDR3 DNA reads TGTGCCAGCAGTTTACCACTAGCGGGAGCCTACAATGAGCAGTTCTTC. This codes for CASSLPLAGAYNEQFF.